The source of this TCR beta chain is a study of cytomegalovirus exposure and HLA in healthy donors. Points from the study as a whole: In presence/absence analyses, roughly uniform sequencing depth across donors was assumed.

Details on this clone: Its antigen is still unknown.

Both 60 Vbeta primers and 13 Jbeta primers went into the PCR. Sequenced by immunoSEQ multiplex PCR; TCRdb stores in-frame clones only, minus some. This sample carries around 190,000 clones, around 82% of them seen once, and the ten largest clones take approximately 1.7%. Germline CDR1 is SGHTA and CDR2 is FQGNSA. V gave up 4 bases and J gave up 3 bases; unmatched junction bases: 6. The CDR3 contains 14 residues. The receptor was derived from a middle-aged man in good health and CMV-seropositive. The chain employs TRBV7-2 and TRBJ2-7, with 7 bases fitting TRBD2. The sample consisted of PBMCs. The CDR3 is CASSSLADSYEQYF. CDR3 DNA: TGTGCCAGCAGCTCCCTAGCGGATAGCTACGAGCAGTACTTC.